The 21 T cell receptor beta chains in this list originate from one sample, sequenced in a study of blood T cell repertoires in COVID-19. Here immunoSEQ multiplex PCR was the method, and the copy in TCRdb shows in-frame clones only, minus some. This table has about 210,000 clones, 81% appearing once. Sequenced: PBMCs or T cells enriched from blood (not recorded which). The receptors originated from a woman aged 45-65 years with acute COVID-19.

The rearrangement joins TRBV6-1 to TRBJ2-5, with TRBD2 identical over 9 bases. The CDR3 length is 15 residues. V lost 2 bases, J lost 3 bases, and 4 bases stayed unmatched. Germline V gene lookup returns CDR1 MNHNS and CDR2 SASEGT. CDR3 coding DNA: TGTGCCAGCAGTGAACGTAGCGGGGGTAAAGAGACCCAGTACTTC. Encoded protein: CASSERSGGKETQYF.

V is TRBV11-3 and J is TRBJ2-3; D possibly corresponds to TRBD1 (6 bases). The ends were cut back, 4 bases at V and 3 bases at J, with 17 bases in the middle. Germline V CDR1 and CDR2: SGHNT, YENEEA. This CDR3 region has 16 residues. Here the CDR3 reads CASSSGVRAGTDTQYF. CDR3 bases: TGTGCCAGCAGCTCAGGGGTCCGCGCAGGTACAGATACGCAGTATTTT. Combining the CDR3 with reference TRBV11-3 and TRBJ2-3 gives the whole variable domain EAGVVQSPRYKIIEKKQPVAFWCNPISGHNTLYWYLQNLGQGPELLIRYENEEAVDDSQLPKDRFSAERLKGVDSTLKIQPAELGDSAVYLCASSSGVRAGTDTQYFGPGTRLTVL.

Here the CDR3 reads CASREREADTQYF. CDR3 coding DNA: TGTGCCAGCAGGGAGCGGGAGGCAGATACGCAGTATTTT. The chain carries TRBV28 and TRBJ2-3, with 9 nucleotides matching TRBD2. CDR3 length: 13 amino acids. V dropped 6 bases and J dropped 4; count of bases not matched to a gene: 2. CDR1 is MDHEN, CDR2 SYDVKM, per germline.

This clone appeared once. The rearrangement uses TRBV2 and TRBJ2-6; TRBD1 matches 8 bases. Germline loops: CDR1 SNHLY, CDR2 FYNNEI. V shed 5 bases, J shed 1 base, and the junction held 1 base outside the gene matches. The CDR3 length is 15 residues. The CDR3 DNA reads as TGTGCCAGCAGTCGGACAGGGTCTGGGGCCAACGTCCTGACTTTC. This translates into CASSRTGSGANVLTF.

The genes are TRBV7-2 and TRBJ2-1, with 7 bases fitting TRBD2. Germline V gene lookup returns CDR1 SGHTA and CDR2 FQGNSA. The CDR3 runs to 15 residues. The trim removed 4 bases at V and 2 bases at J, leaving 5 bases unmatched. The CDR3 coding sequence is TGTGCCAGCAGCTCTGCAGGGACTACCTACAATGAGCAGTTCTTC. It yields the protein CASSSAGTTYNEQFF.

In this sample, this clone turned up once. The J gene is TRBJ1-1, the V gene TRBV5-1; a possible D gene is TRBD1 (6 bases). The CDR3 totals 15 residues. Trimming stripped 4 bases from V and 0 bases from J, with 13 bases between. Germline CDR1 reads SGHRS; CDR2 reads YFSETQ. CDR3 nucleotides: TGCGCCAGCAGCCAAACGGGACAATTGAACACTGAAGCTTTCTTT. This sequence encodes CASSQTGQLNTEAFF.

This sequence joins TRBV20-1 and TRBJ1-4; 7 positions match TRBD1. V lost 3 bases to trimming and J lost 10 bases; unmatched junction nucleotides: 11. Germline V gives CDR1 DFQATT, CDR2 SNEGSKA (reference sequence). The CDR3 has 14 residues. CDR3 in amino acids: CSASRGTENGKLFF. CDR3 nucleotide sequence: TGCAGTGCTAGTCGCGGGACAGAAAACGGAAAACTGTTTTTT.

The V and J genes are TRBV7-9 and TRBJ2-7; 8 bases line up with TRBD1. CDR3 length equals 13 residues. J lost 5 bases, V lost 7 bases, and 7 bases had no gene match. Germline V CDR1 and CDR2: SEHNR, FQNEAQ (reference sequence). CDR3: CASMTGESDEQYF. CDR3 DNA: TGTGCCAGCATGACAGGGGAATCTGACGAGCAGTACTTC.

The rearrangement joins TRBV25-1 to TRBJ1-2; the D gene is possibly TRBD1 (5 bases). The V end lost 3 bases, the J end lost 1 base, and 12 bases lay between the germline ends. Germline-derived CDR1 and CDR2 are MGHDK and SYGVNS. This CDR3 contains 15 residues. CDR3 region: CASSDPAGLNYGYTF. CDR3 nucleotide sequence: TGTGCCAGCAGTGACCCGGCAGGGCTTAACTATGGCTACACCTTC.

This clone has just one count. The chain couples TRBV5-1 to TRBJ2-5; TRBD2 matches at 9 bases. This CDR3 region has 14 residues. V gave up 5 bases and J gave up 1 base; unmatched junction bases: 3. Germline V gives CDR1 SGHRS, CDR2 YFSETQ. CDR3 in amino acids: CASSQAGGQETQYF. CDR3 in DNA: TGCGCCAGCAGTCAAGCGGGGGGCCAAGAGACCCAGTACTTC.

The genes are TRBV5-6 and TRBJ2-7; the D gene is possibly TRBD1 (6 bases). Germline lookup yields CDR1 SGHDT and CDR2 YYEEEE. V was pared by 5 bases and J by 2 bases, with 14 bases between. The CDR3 has 14 residues. For the CDR3, the DNA is TGTGCCAGCAGGCACCAAGGGGGAGCCTACGAGCAGTACTTC. Protein: CASRHQGGAYEQYF. Based on the CDR3 plus reference TRBV5-6 and TRBJ2-7, the full variable domain is DAGVTQSPTHLIKTRGQQVTLRCSPKSGHDTVSWYQQALGQGPQFIFQYYEEEERQRGNFPDRFSGHQFPNYSSELNVNALLLGDSALYLCASRHQGGAYEQYFGPGTRLTVT.

The chain links TRBV28 to TRBJ1-5; 10 nucleotides agree with TRBD1. Trimming cost V 7 bases and J 1 base; bases outside gene matches: 4. The CDR3 has 15 amino acids. Germline assignment: CDR1 MDHEN and CDR2 SYDVKM. The CDR3 bases are TGTGCCAGCAAGGACAGGGGGTCGAGCAATCAGCCCCAGCATTTT. Translated, it gives CASKDRGSSNQPQHF. Based on the CDR3 plus reference TRBV28 and TRBJ1-5, the full variable domain is DVKVTQSSRYLVKRTGEKVFLECVQDMDHENMFWYRQDPGLGLRLIYFSYDVKMKEKGDIPEGYSVSREKKERFSLILESASTNQTSMYLCASKDRGSSNQPQHFGDGTRLSIL.

CDR3 in amino acids: CASSFPGTQNSPLHF. The CDR3 DNA follows: TGTGCCAGCAGTTTCCCGGGGACACAAAATTCACCCCTCCACTTT. J is TRBJ1-6 and V is TRBV28, with TRBD1 as a possible D gene (6 bases). The CDR3 has 15 residues. Trimming stripped 3 bases from V and 7 bases from J, with 13 bases between. Per germline, CDR1 MDHEN and CDR2 SYDVKM.

Notes on this clone: Additional DNA sequences in this sample encode the identical CDR3. V gene TRBV9 combines with J gene TRBJ2-7; 7 bases line up with TRBD1. V gave up 2 bases and J gave up 3 bases; unmatched junction bases: 2. From germline, CDR1 is SGDLS and CDR2 YYNGEE. CDR3 length: 13 amino acids. The CDR3 region is CASSVSGGYEQYF. CDR3 sequence (DNA): TGTGCCAGCAGCGTGTCAGGGGGCTACGAGCAGTACTTC.

This clone was observed a handful of times. V is TRBV6-2 or TRBV6-3 and J is TRBJ1-5; the D is unclear. Germline assignment: CDR1 MNHEY and CDR2 SVGEGT. Trimming left V 2 bases short and J 4 bases short, with 6 bases between. The length of the CDR3 is 13 residues. The CDR3 protein is CASSYTGNQPQHF. The DNA for the CDR3 is TGTGCCAGCAGTTACACGGGGAATCAGCCCCAGCATTTT.

The genes are TRBV4-2 and TRBJ2-2, with 9 positions matching TRBD2. The J segment lost 4 bases and the V segment lost 0 bases, leaving 6 bases of the junction unmatched. Looked up from germline, CDR1 is LGHNA and CDR2 is YNFKEQ. The CDR3 is 17 amino acids. In DNA, the CDR3 is TGTGCCAGCAGCCAAGATGTGGCGGGGGGGCTCACCGGGGAGCTGTTTTTT. It specifies CASSQDVAGGLTGELFF.

The chain links TRBV18 to TRBJ1-4; 7 nucleotides align to TRBD1. This CDR3 is built from 15 residues. J gave up 4 bases and V 2 bases, and 4 bases lay outside the gene matches. Germline loops: CDR1 KGHSH, CDR2 LQKENI. CDR3 loop: CASSPGAGGNEKLFF. The CDR3 nucleotides are TGTGCCAGCTCACCAGGGGCAGGGGGTAATGAAAAACTGTTTTTT.

The chain joins TRBV2 to TRBJ2-7; D remains ambiguous. Trimming cost V 7 bases and J 0 bases, with 10 bases left between them. This CDR3 region has 13 residues. From germline, CDR1 is SNHLY and CDR2 FYNNEI. The chain's CDR3 is CASNRVNSYEQYF. CDR3 bases: TGTGCCAGCAATCGGGTTAACTCCTACGAGCAGTACTTC.

The CDR3 DNA sequence: TGCAGTGCTAGTTATCTAGGGGTGTTAGGACAGTCCTACGAGCAGTACTTC. Amino acid sequence: CSASYLGVLGQSYEQYF. This rearrangement joins TRBV20-1 to TRBJ2-7; D is possibly TRBD1 (6 bases). CDR3 length: 17 residues. CDR1 is DFQATT and CDR2 is SNEGSKA in the germline V gene (reference sequence). Trimming cost V 3 bases and J 1 base, with 22 bases left between them.

The CDR3 DNA follows: TGTGCCAGCAGCTTAGGGAGGGAGCGGTCTACAGATACGCAGTATTTT. Translating gives CASSLGRERSTDTQYF. The chain uses TRBV7-6 and TRBJ2-3; D is perhaps TRBD2 (6 bases). Trimming shortened V by 1 base and J by 3 bases, and 14 bases separated the two germline ends. In germline, CDR1 is SGHVS, CDR2 FNYEAQ. This CDR3 contains 16 residues.

This clone was seen just once. J is TRBJ2-7 and V is TRBV28, with 11 bases that match TRBD2. This CDR3 region has 16 residues. Germline values: CDR1 MDHEN, CDR2 SYDVKM. V lost 2 bases to trimming and J lost 2 bases; unmatched junction nucleotides: 5. CDR3 sequence reads: CASSLLAGGPTYEQYF. The CDR3 nucleotides read TGTGCCAGCAGTTTACTAGCGGGAGGCCCAACCTACGAGCAGTACTTC.